This TCR beta chain is drawn from a study of blood T cells in healthy people across ages. Background on the study: Roughly one uniquely barcoded beta molecule per two T cells was captured.

PBMCs, at least 7 million per sample, were isolated. A J-beta primer mix and a sample-barcoded 5' primer were used in a second PCR of about 7 to 12 cycles. TCRdb processed the 5' RACE reads anew with MiXCR; each CDR3 protein has one entry. The data hold about 970,000 distinct CDR3 sequences, with roughly half observed a single time. The CDR3 contains 16 residues. CDR1 is MNHEY and CDR2 is SMNVEV in the germline V gene (reference sequence). Trimming shortened V by 7 bases and J by 3 bases, and 22 bases separated the two germline ends. The sequence came from a woman aged 60-75 years in good health. J is TRBJ2-7 and V is TRBV27; D tentatively fits TRBD1 or TRBD2 (5 bases each). Input material: blood. DNA of the CDR3: TGTGCCAGCATCCGATGGGGGTCCCCTTATGACTACGAGCAGTACTTC. Translation gives CASIRWGSPYDYEQYF.